These T cell receptor beta chains were read from a single sample in a study of cytomegalovirus exposure and HLA in healthy donors. Clones were read by immunoSEQ multiplex PCR, and TCRdb kept only the in-frame ones, dropping some. The top ten hold about 2% of the sample, which has about 200,000 clones, roughly 87% seen once. Sequenced input: PBMCs. These TCRs come from a woman aged 18-35 years in good health and CMV-seropositive. Each CDR3 is given with its conserved first and last residue.

v_call cdr3_aa
TRBV6-1 CASSQGTSGSYEQYF
TRBV25-1 CASSERQNNEQFF
TRBV5-4 CASSQPNLASGNTIYF
TRBV14 CASSRLLAAISYEQYF
TRBV7-3 CASSSRTRGSYNEQFF
TRBV7-9 CASSVGGTRSYEQYF
TRBV9 CASSGSGARKTNEKLFF
TRBV5-5 CASRLGQGESYEQYF
TRBV19 CATLPGFAAGNTIYF
TRBV19 CASSPGQFSYNEQFF
TRBV10-3 CAISEAGPGGETQYF
TRBV6-5 CASSPGTGGHQPQHF
TRBV2 CASSEVSYNEQFF
TRBV30 CAWRRPNTEAFF
TRBV27 CASSDRGRQPQHF
TRBV6-4 CASSTSGSGGYEQYF
TRBV19 CASSLDRYSNQPQHF
TRBV19 CASSMGGDSYGYTF
TRBV9 CASSPTGGPTYNEQFF
TRBV5-4 CASYRTGLFTEAFF
TRBV6-5 CASTQQGGDTGELFF
TRBV4-1 CASSQDRGVEQFF
TRBV27 CASSLNPGGQGGTGELFF
TRBV19 CASSPYGGTGELFF
TRBV30 CAWTGYNEQFF
TRBV12-5 CASEPGLYNEQFF